These 10 T cell receptor beta chains came from one sample sequenced in a study of T cell responses to AZD1222 COVID-19 vaccine. Assay used: immunoSEQ multiplex PCR; TCRdb lists only in-frame clones, some missing. The profile shows some 150,000 clones, over 85% of them singletons. The input for sequencing was peripheral blood, taken 28 days after the second AZD1222 dose. The receptors come from an adult who received the AZD1222 COVID-19 vaccine.

The chain carries TRBV5-1 and TRBJ1-1, with D uncertain. Germline V CDR1 and CDR2: SGHRS, YFSETQ. Trimming shortened V by 2 bases and J by 4 bases, and 9 bases separated the two germline ends. The CDR3 is made up of 13 amino acids. The CDR3 bases are TGCGCCAGCAGCTTTACTTTGGGCACTGAAGCTTTCTTT. Residues: CASSFTLGTEAFF.

The gene calls are TRBV4-1 and TRBJ1-2; D possibly corresponds to TRBD1 (5 bases). The germline CDR1 and CDR2 sequences are MGHRA and YSYEKL. Trimming shortened V by 4 bases and J by 7 bases, and 16 bases separated the two germline ends. The CDR3 is 14 residues long. This CDR3 is CASSPSGTGGGYTF. The CDR3 DNA sequence: TGCGCCAGCAGCCCCTCTGGGACGGGGGGTGGCTACACCTTC.

This clone was seen a single time. The chain uses TRBV6-4 and TRBJ2-3; 10 bases align to TRBD2. CDR3 length equals 15 residues. CDR1 is MRHNA, CDR2 SNTAGT, per germline. V was clipped by 6 bases and J by 5 bases; unmatched bases: 8. This chain's CDR3 is CASREAGGSVDTQYF. CDR3 DNA: TGTGCCAGCAGGGAAGCGGGAGGGAGCGTAGATACGCAGTATTTT.

J is TRBJ2-3 and V is TRBV24-1, with a weak D call TRBD1 (6 bases). The ends were cut back, 0 bases at V and 2 bases at J, with 8 bases in the middle. CDR1 and CDR2 from the germline V gene are KGHDR and SFDVKD. The CDR3 extends over 15 amino acids. This chain's CDR3 is CATSDLSGDTDTQYF. The CDR3 region has the DNA TGTGCCACCAGTGATTTGTCAGGGGACACAGATACGCAGTATTTT.

The J gene is TRBJ1-4, the V gene TRBV2; 8 bases match TRBD1. The CDR3 covers 13 residues. Per the germline V gene, CDR1 is SNHLY and CDR2 is FYNNEI. The V and J ends lost 8 bases and 8 bases, in that order; junction bases with no gene match: 7. The CDR3 bases are TGTGCCAGCCGATCAGGGGGCCTCGAAAAACTGTTTTTT. It specifies CASRSGGLEKLFF.

The CDR3 nucleotides are TGTGCCAGCAGCATCAGGGCTACTGAAGCTTTCTTT. As protein: CASSIRATEAFF. This chain joins TRBV7-9 and TRBJ1-1; D perhaps matches TRBD1 (5 bases). V lost 5 bases to trimming and J lost 5 bases, with 9 bases between them. The CDR3 is 12 residues long. From germline, CDR1 is SEHNR and CDR2 FQNEAQ (reference sequence).

This rearrangement joins TRBV7-2 to TRBJ1-3; 8 bases align to TRBD1. Germline V CDR1 and CDR2: SGHTA, FQGNSA. The V segment lost 5 bases and the J segment 7 bases; nucleotides outside the gene matches: 7. The length of the CDR3 is 14 residues. The CDR3 DNA reads as TGTGCCAGCAGCCCAATAGGGGACAGGAACACCATATATTTT. It yields the protein CASSPIGDRNTIYF.

The V call is TRBV7-6, the J call TRBJ1-1; D not certain. Per the germline V gene, CDR1 is SGHVS and CDR2 is FNYEAQ. V gave up 3 bases and J gave up 3 bases, with 17 bases separating them. This CDR3 has 16 amino acids. CDR3 sequence: CASSFVPLRLDTEAFF. CDR3 DNA: TGTGCCAGCAGCTTTGTCCCCTTGAGGTTGGACACTGAAGCTTTCTTT. The variable domain in full, with the rest retrieved from reference TRBV7-6 and TRBJ1-1, is GAGVSQSPRYKVTKRGQDVALRCDPISGHVSLYWYRQALGQGPEFLTYFNYEAQQDKSGLPNDRFSAERPEGSISTLTIQRTEQRDSAMYRCASSFVPLRLDTEAFFGQGTRLTVV.

The chain joins TRBV5-1 to TRBJ2-7, with D hard to call. The V and J ends lost 4 bases and 3 bases respectively, with 8 bases between them. The CDR3 sequence is 12 residues long. Germline V CDR1 and CDR2: SGHRS, YFSETQ. The CDR3, as DNA: TGCGCCAGCAGCCTTGACGACTACGAGCAGTACTTC. Translation gives CASSLDDYEQYF.

This clone was seen once. This chain uses TRBV5-1 with TRBJ2-1; 7 bases are shared with TRBD1. The CDR3 is 14 amino acids. Germline V lookup: CDR1 SGHRS, CDR2 YFSETQ. The junction had 6 bases not matched to a gene; V was cut back by 0 bases and J by 9 bases. CDR3 sequence (DNA): TGCGCCAGCAGCTTGGGACAGGGCACTAGTGAGCAGTTCTTC. This gives the protein CASSLGQGTSEQFF.